This is a list of T cell receptor beta chains from one sample in a study of blood T cell repertoires in COVID-19. Sequenced by immunoSEQ multiplex PCR; TCRdb stores in-frame clones only, minus some. The sample has 250,000 to 350,000 clones, around nine tenths seen once. The sequenced sample consisted of PBMCs or T cells enriched from blood (not recorded which). These receptors all stem from a man between 60 and 75 years old who had recovered from COVID-19. CDR3s include the opening cysteine and the closing phenylalanine or tryptophan. The order of the fields is clone size, D gene, V gene, J gene, CDR3 protein, CDR3 DNA. D genes are given only for firm matches. Clone sizes are given selectively: once, few, many, or a class where the clone is expanded.

size: -
D: -
V: TRBV5-6
J: TRBJ1-2
CDR3: CASSLANGDGYTF
DNA: TGTGCCAGCAGCTTGGCCAACGGAGATGGCTACACCTTC

size: once
D: TRBD2
V: TRBV6-4
J: TRBJ2-1
CDR3: CASSETDRMPTSGRRNEQFF
DNA: TGTGCCAGCAGCGAAACCGACAGAATGCCTACTAGCGGGAGGCGCAATGAGCAGTTCTTC

size: -
D: TRBD1
V: TRBV7-3
J: TRBJ2-6
CDR3: CASSLKPGTEISGANVLTF
DNA: TGTGCCAGCAGCTTAAAGCCCGGGACAGAGATCTCTGGGGCCAACGTCCTGACTTTC

size: -
D: TRBD1
V: TRBV2
J: TRBJ1-1
CDR3: CASTPWGQGVTEAFF
DNA: TGTGCCAGCACCCCGTGGGGACAGGGAGTCACTGAAGCTTTCTTT

size: -
D: TRBD2
V: TRBV7-2
J: TRBJ2-2
CDR3: CASSLGGLAGVPGELFF
DNA: TGTGCCAGCAGCTTAGGGGGACTAGCGGGAGTCCCCGGGGAGCTGTTTTTT

size: -
D: -
V: TRBV6-5
J: TRBJ1-2
CDR3: CASSYSGRAHGYTF
DNA: TGTGCCAGCAGTTACTCGGGGAGGGCCCATGGCTACACCTTC

size: once
D: -
V: TRBV27
J: TRBJ1-1
CDR3: CASSSWQTSTEAFF
DNA: TGTGCCAGCAGTTCCTGGCAAACGTCCACTGAAGCTTTCTTT

size: -
D: TRBD2
V: TRBV5-1
J: TRBJ2-1
CDR3: CASSLGLAGVGNEQFF
DNA: TGCGCCAGCAGCCTGGGACTAGCGGGAGTCGGGAATGAGCAGTTCTTC

size: -
D: -
V: TRBV5-6
J: TRBJ1-6
CDR3: CASSFLEGTYNSPLHF
DNA: TGTGCCAGCAGCTTCCTGGAGGGGACCTATAATTCACCCCTCCACTTT

size: -
D: TRBD1
V: TRBV13
J: TRBJ2-7
CDR3: CASSLGQGSEAYEQYF
DNA: TGTGCCAGCAGCTTAGGACAGGGGTCCGAAGCCTACGAGCAGTACTTC

size: -
D: -
V: TRBV5-6
J: TRBJ1-5
CDR3: CASSIVNQPQHF
DNA: TGTGCCAGCAGCATTGTAAATCAGCCCCAGCATTTT

size: -
D: -
V: TRBV7-2
J: TRBJ2-3
CDR3: CASSLGGGSDTQYF
DNA: TGTGCCAGCAGCTTAGGTGGAGGATCAGATACGCAGTATTTT

size: -
D: TRBD1
V: TRBV19
J: TRBJ1-4
CDR3: CASSIDRGHEKLFF
DNA: TGTGCCAGTAGTATAGACAGGGGGCATGAAAAACTGTTTTTT

size: -
D: -
V: TRBV12-5
J: TRBJ2-7
CDR3: CASGISGQTPREQYF
DNA: TGTGCTAGTGGTATTTCGGGACAAACCCCCCGCGAGCAGTACTTC

size: -
D: TRBD1
V: TRBV4-3
J: TRBJ1-3
CDR3: CASSQLQGRNTIYF
DNA: TGCGCCAGCAGCCAACTACAGGGGAGAAACACCATATATTTT

size: -
D: TRBD1
V: TRBV7-9
J: TRBJ2-7
CDR3: CASSPSAGQGASYEQYF
DNA: TGTGCCAGCAGCCCCTCGGCGGGACAGGGAGCGTCCTACGAGCAGTACTTC

size: -
D: -
V: TRBV7-9
J: TRBJ1-6
CDR3: CASSLYTGTGNSPLHF
DNA: TGTGCCAGCAGCTTATATACAGGCACGGGCAATTCACCCCTCCACTTT

size: -
D: -
V: TRBV15
J: TRBJ1-1
CDR3: CATSRAVGAEAFF
DNA: TGTGCCACCAGCAGAGCAGTGGGAGCTGAAGCTTTCTTT

size: -
D: -
V: TRBV6-5
J: TRBJ1-1
CDR3: CASRAGLNTEAFF
DNA: TGTGCCAGCCGAGCGGGATTGAACACTGAAGCTTTCTTT

size: -
D: TRBD2
V: TRBV9
J: TRBJ2-1
CDR3: CASSLSGTSGYNEQFF
DNA: TGTGCCAGCAGCCTATCCGGGACTAGCGGCTACAATGAGCAGTTCTTC

size: -
D: -
V: TRBV28
J: TRBJ1-5
CDR3: CASSSASQTGQQPQHF
DNA: TGTGCCAGCAGTTCCGCTTCACAAACAGGGCAGCAGCCCCAGCATTTT

size: -
D: TRBD1
V: TRBV2
J: TRBJ1-1
CDR3: CASSGTGGHTEAFF
DNA: TGTGCCAGCTCAGGGACAGGGGGGCACACTGAAGCTTTCTTT

size: -
D: -
V: TRBV3-1/TRBV3-2
J: TRBJ2-7
CDR3: CASSHDYYSMVTYEQYF
DNA: TGTGCCAGCAGCCATGACTACTACAGCATGGTAACCTACGAGCAGTACTTC

size: -
D: -
V: TRBV2
J: TRBJ2-5
CDR3: CASSESLQTQYF
DNA: TGTGCCAGCAGTGAATCCCTCCAGACCCAGTACTTC

size: -
D: -
V: TRBV9
J: TRBJ1-4
CDR3: CASSVQAGTTNEKLFF
DNA: TGTGCCAGCAGCGTCCAAGCCGGGACAACTAATGAAAAACTGTTTTTT

size: -
D: TRBD1
V: TRBV9
J: TRBJ1-1
CDR3: CASSATTGGWSEAFF
DNA: TGTGCCAGCAGCGCGACGACAGGGGGTTGGTCTGAAGCTTTCTTT

size: -
D: -
V: TRBV5-1
J: TRBJ2-7
CDR3: CASSLEGHSYEQYF
DNA: TGCGCCAGCAGCTTGGAAGGACACAGCTACGAGCAGTACTTC

size: -
D: -
V: TRBV5-1
J: TRBJ1-1
CDR3: CASSLAGAFEAFF
DNA: TGCGCCAGCAGCTTGGCCGGAGCGTTTGAAGCTTTCTTT

size: -
D: -
V: TRBV21-1
J: TRBJ2-3
CDR3: CASSKSPQGYTQYF
DNA: TGTGCCAGCAGCAAAAGCCCGCAGGGGTATACGCAGTATTTT

size: -
D: TRBD2
V: TRBV25-1
J: TRBJ2-1
CDR3: CASSETGGRGDEQFF
DNA: TGTGCCAGCAGTGAGACTGGCGGGAGGGGCGATGAGCAGTTCTTC

size: -
D: -
V: TRBV4-2
J: TRBJ2-2
CDR3: CASSAATGTGELFF
DNA: TGTGCCAGCAGCGCCGCAACGGGCACCGGGGAGCTGTTTTTT

size: -
D: TRBD1
V: TRBV7-2
J: TRBJ2-5
CDR3: CASSRQQGIGETQYF
DNA: TGTGCCAGCAGCCGCCAACAGGGGATCGGGGAGACCCAGTACTTC

size: -
D: -
V: TRBV3-1/TRBV3-2
J: TRBJ2-3
CDR3: CASSLRGRPDTQYF
DNA: TGTGCCAGCAGCCTGCGGGGGCGACCAGATACGCAGTATTTT

size: -
D: -
V: TRBV12-3/TRBV12-4
J: TRBJ1-1
CDR3: CASISTGTEAFF
DNA: TGTGCCAGCATCTCGACAGGAACTGAAGCTTTCTTT

size: once
D: -
V: TRBV24-1
J: TRBJ1-5
CDR3: CATSAAGLGNQPQHF
DNA: TGTGCCACCAGTGCCGCGGGTCTTGGCAATCAGCCCCAGCATTTT

size: -
D: -
V: TRBV6-5
J: TRBJ1-2
CDR3: CASNPENTNYGYTF
DNA: TGTGCCAGCAACCCAGAAAATACGAACTATGGCTACACCTTC

size: -
D: -
V: TRBV19
J: TRBJ1-2
CDR3: CASSIDRSGNYGYTF
DNA: TGTGCCAGTAGTATAGATCGGTCCGGGAACTATGGCTACACCTTC

size: -
D: TRBD1
V: TRBV12-3/TRBV12-4
J: TRBJ1-4
CDR3: CASSLGTVEKLFF
DNA: TGTGCCAGCAGTTTGGGGACAGTTGAAAAACTGTTTTTT

size: -
D: -
V: TRBV6-5
J: TRBJ1-2
CDR3: CATLNPGTHGYTF
DNA: TGTGCCACCCTCAACCCTGGGACTCACGGCTACACCTTC

size: -
D: TRBD1
V: TRBV7-2
J: TRBJ1-1
CDR3: CASSLSATGGVGTEAFF
DNA: TGTGCCAGCAGCTTAAGCGCGACAGGGGGCGTTGGGACTGAAGCTTTCTTT

size: once
D: TRBD1
V: TRBV11-2
J: TRBJ2-5
CDR3: CASRPTGGAIRETQYF
DNA: TGTGCCAGCAGACCGACAGGGGGCGCGATCAGAGAGACCCAGTACTTC

size: once
D: -
V: TRBV3-1/TRBV3-2
J: TRBJ1-2
CDR3: CASSQGREFYGYTF
DNA: TGTGCCAGCAGCCAAGGCAGGGAATTCTATGGCTACACCTTC

size: once
D: -
V: TRBV5-1
J: TRBJ1-5
CDR3: CASSLYSGPNQPQHF
DNA: TGCGCCAGCAGCTTGTATTCAGGGCCCAATCAGCCCCAGCATTTT

size: -
D: TRBD1
V: TRBV9
J: TRBJ1-1
CDR3: CASSVEDRGRRVTEAFF
DNA: TGTGCCAGCAGCGTAGAAGACAGGGGACGCCGGGTGACTGAAGCTTTCTTT

size: -
D: TRBD1
V: TRBV24-1
J: TRBJ2-1
CDR3: CATRPGGQEIYNEQFF
DNA: TGTGCCACCCGGCCCGGGGGACAGGAAATTTACAATGAGCAGTTCTTC

size: -
D: TRBD1
V: TRBV9
J: TRBJ1-5
CDR3: CASSVDRDGNQPQHF
DNA: TGTGCCAGCAGCGTGGACAGGGATGGCAATCAGCCCCAGCATTTT

size: once
D: TRBD1
V: TRBV15
J: TRBJ2-7
CDR3: CATSGSTGGEAYEQYF
DNA: TGTGCCACCAGCGGGTCGACAGGGGGAGAAGCCTACGAGCAGTACTTC

size: -
D: -
V: TRBV3-1/TRBV3-2
J: TRBJ1-6
CDR3: CASSHQAGNSPLHF
DNA: TGTGCCAGCAGCCATCAGGCAGGGAACTCACCCCTCCACTTT